The 9 T cell receptor beta chains below all came from one sample that was sequenced in a study of cytomegalovirus exposure and HLA in healthy donors. TCRdb's copy holds only in-frame clones and misses some; the assay was immunoSEQ multiplex PCR. The table includes about 150,000 clones, 80% to 95% detected once. The sequencing input was PBMCs. The receptors shown here come from a man aged 18 to 29 in good health and CMV-seronegative.

This sequence joins TRBV7-2 and TRBJ1-5; TRBD1 might be the D (6 bases). This CDR3 region has 14 residues. V lost 2 bases to trimming and J lost 7 bases, with 12 bases between them. CDR1 and CDR2 (germline): SGHTA, FQGNSA. The CDR3 is CASSLIATGQPQHF. CDR3 DNA sequence: TGTGCCAGCAGCTTAATAGCCACAGGGCAGCCCCAGCATTTT.

The chain uses TRBV7-3 and TRBJ2-5; 8 bases are a match to TRBD2. The CDR3 consists of 16 residues. V lost 2 bases, J lost 5 bases, and 10 bases stayed unmatched. Germline values: CDR1 SGHTA, CDR2 FQGTGA. The DNA for the CDR3 is TGTGCCAGCAGCTTAGGAGAGGGACTAGTGGGGGAGACCCAGTACTTC. It codes for CASSLGEGLVGETQYF.

The chain has TRBV11-3 and TRBJ2-7; 7 bases line up with TRBD2. The CDR3 extends over 15 amino acids. V dropped 4 bases and J dropped 1; count of bases not matched to a gene: 7. CDR1 and CDR2 (germline): SGHNT, YENEEA. CDR3 residues: CASSWGGAGSYEQYF. As DNA, the CDR3 is TGTGCCAGCAGCTGGGGAGGGGCAGGATCCTACGAGCAGTACTTC.

This rearrangement joins TRBV10-3 to TRBJ2-2, with TRBD2 matching over 8 bases. Unmatched junction bases numbered 10, after V lost 10 bases and J lost 3 bases. Germline assignment: CDR1 ENHRY and CDR2 SYGVKD. CDR3 length: 15 amino acids. CDR3: CASNGGGPDTGELFF. The CDR3, as DNA: TGTGCCAGCAATGGCGGGGGGCCTGACACCGGGGAGCTGTTTTTT.

The chain couples TRBV2 to TRBJ1-5; 8 bases fit TRBD1. Per germline, CDR1 SNHLY and CDR2 FYNNEI. V was pared by 6 bases and J by 9 bases, with 7 bases of the junction left unmatched. The CDR3 loop spans 13 amino acids. For the CDR3, the DNA is TGTGCCAGCAGAGGACAGGGAGGTTGGCCCCAGCATTTT. Amino acid sequence: CASRGQGGWPQHF.

V and J are TRBV4-1 and TRBJ2-7; 14 positions agree with TRBD2. Germline V gene sequence: CDR1 MGHRA, CDR2 YSYEKL. This CDR3 region has 17 residues. After removal of 1 base from V and 6 bases from J, the junction contained 8 bases not matched to a gene. The CDR3 region is CASSQGLAGGPRGEQYF. CDR3 bases: TGCGCCAGCAGCCAAGGACTAGCGGGGGGGCCGCGGGGCGAGCAGTACTTC.

The V and J genes are TRBV5-1 and TRBJ1-6; D unresolved. Deletions cut 3 bases from V and 6 bases from J, with 16 bases between. CDR1 is SGHRS and CDR2 is YFSETQ in the germline V gene. The CDR3 sequence is 16 residues long. In nucleotides, the CDR3 is TGCGCCAGCAGCTCCCTCGGGTGGGAGCTTAATTCACCCCTCCACTTT. Encoded protein: CASSSLGWELNSPLHF.

The J gene is TRBJ1-3, the V gene TRBV6-5; D not certain. This CDR3 has 16 residues. Germline V lookup: CDR1 MNHEY, CDR2 SVGAGI. Trimming stripped 4 bases from V and 0 bases from J, with 13 bases between. The CDR3 region has the DNA TGTGCCAGCAGTTCCGCTACGGTGAACTCTGGAAACACCATATATTTT. Protein: CASSSATVNSGNTIYF.

The genes are TRBV9 and TRBJ2-1, with D possibly being TRBD2 (6 bases). CDR1 and CDR2 from the germline V gene are SGDLS and YYNGEE. Trimming left V 3 bases short and J 0 bases short, with 13 bases between. The CDR3 length is 16 residues. The CDR3 DNA is TGTGCCAGCAGCGCACGGTTCGGGAGCTCCTACAATGAGCAGTTCTTC. Residues: CASSARFGSSYNEQFF.